The T cell receptor beta chain under discussion was sequenced for a study of shared clonotypes between healthy human individuals. The naive CD8 fraction comprised CD45RO-negative cells positively selected for CCR7 and excluded terminally differentiated effector memory CD45RA+ cells. In the case of this clone: What it binds is not known.

Measured with immunoSEQ multiplex PCR; TCRdb has only the in-frame clones, and not every one. The table has 1.5 million to 2.5 million clones, about 95% seen once; the top ten hold 0.95% to 1.5%. CDR3 size: 12 residues. CDR1 and CDR2 from the germline V gene are SEHNR and FQNEAQ (reference sequence). V trimming: 5 bases; J trimming: 3 bases; junction bases outside the gene matches: 1. Study-wide results and caveats: Larger richness was generally estimated for naive than memory subsets.

V is TRBV7-9 and J is TRBJ2-7; TRBD2 aligns across 7 bases. The sequenced sample consisted of naive CD8+ T cells sorted from blood. The receptor's source is a man between 18 and 29 years old in good health. For the CDR3, the DNA is TGTGCCAGCAGCGGACTAGTCTACGAGCAGTACTTC. Protein product: CASSGLVYEQYF.